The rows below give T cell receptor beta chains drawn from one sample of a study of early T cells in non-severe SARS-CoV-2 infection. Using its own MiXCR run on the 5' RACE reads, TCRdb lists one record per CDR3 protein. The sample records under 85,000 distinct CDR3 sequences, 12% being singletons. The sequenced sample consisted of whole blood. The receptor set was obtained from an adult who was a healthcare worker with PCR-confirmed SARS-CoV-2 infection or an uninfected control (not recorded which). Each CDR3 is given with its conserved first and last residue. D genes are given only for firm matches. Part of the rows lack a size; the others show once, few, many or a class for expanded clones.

CDR3 DNA: TGTGCCAGCAGTGCAAACACAGATACGCAGTATTTT; CDR3 protein: CASSANTDTQYF; V gene: TRBV6-2/TRBV6-3; clone size: .; J gene: TRBJ2-3; D gene: .
CDR3 DNA: TGCAGTGCTCGAAAGGAGGGTAGCACAGATACGCAGTATTTT; CDR3 protein: CSARKEGSTDTQYF; V gene: TRBV20-1; clone size: few; J gene: TRBJ2-3; D gene: .
CDR3 DNA: TGTGCCAGCAGCTTAGGGGACTCAATTTATCAGCCCCAGCATTTT; CDR3 protein: CASSLGDSIYQPQHF; V gene: TRBV7-9; clone size: many; J gene: TRBJ1-5; D gene: .
CDR3 DNA: TGTGCCAGCAGCCCCCGGGGGAGCGGGGCCCAACCGCGGTACAATGAGCAGTTCTTC; CDR3 protein: CASSPRGSGAQPRYNEQFF; V gene: TRBV9; clone size: many; J gene: TRBJ2-1; D gene: TRBD2
CDR3 DNA: TGTGCCAGCAGCCACCGGGGAGGTTTCGCACCCCTCCACTTT; CDR3 protein: CASSHRGGFAPLHF; V gene: TRBV11-2; clone size: few; J gene: TRBJ1-6; D gene: .
CDR3 DNA: TGTGCCAGCAGCTCACTAGCGGGGCAAGAGACCCAGTACTTC; CDR3 protein: CASSSLAGQETQYF; V gene: TRBV13; clone size: .; J gene: TRBJ2-5; D gene: TRBD2
CDR3 DNA: TGTGCCAGCAGCCCTCCCGGTGGGGATCTTACCGGGGAGCTGTTTTTT; CDR3 protein: CASSPPGGDLTGELFF; V gene: TRBV11-2; clone size: many; J gene: TRBJ2-2; D gene: .
CDR3 DNA: TGTGCCAGCAGCTTGGGGCCCCAGGATACGCAGTATTTT; CDR3 protein: CASSLGPQDTQYF; V gene: TRBV11-3; clone size: .; J gene: TRBJ2-3; D gene: .
CDR3 DNA: TGTGCCAGCAGCCTTCATGGTACAGATACGCAGTATTTT; CDR3 protein: CASSLHGTDTQYF; V gene: TRBV7-2; clone size: few; J gene: TRBJ2-3; D gene: .
CDR3 DNA: TGCGCCAGCAGCCTGACCAGGGGAACCAAAAACATTCAGTACTTC; CDR3 protein: CASSLTRGTKNIQYF; V gene: TRBV4-3; clone size: many; J gene: TRBJ2-4; D gene: .
CDR3 DNA: TGCAGTACTTCTTCAGGGACTAGCCCTTACAATGAGCAGTTCTTC; CDR3 protein: CSTSSGTSPYNEQFF; V gene: TRBV20-1; clone size: .; J gene: TRBJ2-1; D gene: TRBD2
CDR3 DNA: TGTGCCAGCAGCCCCCAAATAGGGGCCCTCGAGCAGTACTTC; CDR3 protein: CASSPQIGALEQYF; V gene: TRBV11-2; clone size: .; J gene: TRBJ2-7; D gene: .
CDR3 DNA: TGTGCCAGCTCACCACAGGCTTACAATGAGCAGTTCTTC; CDR3 protein: CASSPQAYNEQFF; V gene: TRBV18; clone size: .; J gene: TRBJ2-1; D gene: .
CDR3 DNA: TGCAGCGCGGGAAGCATCTATGGCTACACCTTC; CDR3 protein: CSAGSIYGYTF; V gene: TRBV29-1; clone size: .; J gene: TRBJ1-2; D gene: .
CDR3 DNA: TGTGCCAGCAGCCAACTCTCATTGTCTGGGGCCAACGTCCTGACTTTC; CDR3 protein: CASSQLSLSGANVLTF; V gene: TRBV7-9; clone size: many; J gene: TRBJ2-6; D gene: .
CDR3 DNA: TGTGCCACCAGTGTAGCGGGACGAACCGAGCAGTACTTC; CDR3 protein: CATSVAGRTEQYF; V gene: TRBV24-1; clone size: .; J gene: TRBJ2-7; D gene: TRBD2
CDR3 DNA: TGTGCCAGCAGGAATCAGGGTTTCGGGCAGAACACAGATACGCAGTATTTT; CDR3 protein: CASRNQGFGQNTDTQYF; V gene: TRBV6-6; clone size: .; J gene: TRBJ2-3; D gene: .
CDR3 DNA: TGCAGTGCTAGTCACGGGAGTTTAAATGAGCAGTTCTTC; CDR3 protein: CSASHGSLNEQFF; V gene: TRBV20-1; clone size: many; J gene: TRBJ2-1; D gene: .
CDR3 DNA: TGTGCCGTCCTTCCCGGGACAGGGCTGAACACCGGGGAGCTGTTTTTT; CDR3 protein: CAVLPGTGLNTGELFF; V gene: TRBV6-2/TRBV6-3; clone size: many; J gene: TRBJ2-2; D gene: TRBD1
CDR3 DNA: TGTGCCAGCAGTTACTCGCCGGGACAGGACTATGAGCAGTTCTTC; CDR3 protein: CASSYSPGQDYEQFF; V gene: TRBV6-5; clone size: many; J gene: TRBJ2-1; D gene: TRBD1
CDR3 DNA: TGTGCCAGCTCACCACTCGTTAATGAAAAACTGTTTTTT; CDR3 protein: CASSPLVNEKLFF; V gene: TRBV18; clone size: .; J gene: TRBJ1-4; D gene: .
CDR3 DNA: TGCAGCGTTGAAGTCCAGATAGGACAGCCCCAGCATTTT; CDR3 protein: CSVEVQIGQPQHF; V gene: TRBV29-1; clone size: many; J gene: TRBJ1-5; D gene: .
CDR3 DNA: TGTGCCAGCAGCTTGGAGTTGGCTGGGGCAGGGCGGGACTTC; CDR3 protein: CASSLELAGAGRDF; V gene: TRBV5-4; clone size: .; J gene: TRBJ2-4; D gene: .
CDR3 DNA: TGTGCCAGCAGCCGGGAACATGAGCAGTTCTTC; CDR3 protein: CASSREHEQFF; V gene: TRBV11-3; clone size: many; J gene: TRBJ2-1; D gene: .
CDR3 DNA: TGTGCCAGCAGCCAAAGGCCCCAGCGGGACACTGAAGCTTTCTTT; CDR3 protein: CASSQRPQRDTEAFF; V gene: TRBV14; clone size: many; J gene: TRBJ1-1; D gene: .
CDR3 DNA: TGCAGCGTTGAATTTAGCAAGGGTTACGAGCAGTACTTC; CDR3 protein: CSVEFSKGYEQYF; V gene: TRBV29-1; clone size: .; J gene: TRBJ2-7; D gene: .
CDR3 DNA: TGTGCCAGCAGCTTAGCTCTAGGGGCCTACAATGAGCAGTTCTTC; CDR3 protein: CASSLALGAYNEQFF; V gene: TRBV7-9; clone size: .; J gene: TRBJ2-1; D gene: .
CDR3 DNA: TGTGCCAGCAGCGATTCGGCCGCCGGGGCCCTCCACTTT; CDR3 protein: CASSDSAAGALHF; V gene: TRBV9; clone size: few; J gene: TRBJ1-6; D gene: .
CDR3 DNA: TGCGCCAGCAGTACACTCAACTCTGGAAACACCATATATTTT; CDR3 protein: CASSTLNSGNTIYF; V gene: TRBV10-2; clone size: .; J gene: TRBJ1-3; D gene: .
CDR3 DNA: TGTGCAAGTCGCTTTCAGGCCCACAGGGGGCTGACCTATAATTCACCCCTCCACTTT; CDR3 protein: CASRFQAHRGLTYNSPLHF; V gene: TRBV12-2; clone size: few; J gene: TRBJ1-6; D gene: .
CDR3 DNA: TGTGCCAGCAGCCAATTGACAGGGGGCGGTCAGCCCCAGCATTTT; CDR3 protein: CASSQLTGGGQPQHF; V gene: TRBV3-1; clone size: few; J gene: TRBJ1-5; D gene: TRBD1
CDR3 DNA: TGTGCCAGCAGTTCCGGGACCCCGTACGAGCAGTACTTC; CDR3 protein: CASSSGTPYEQYF; V gene: TRBV6-5; clone size: many; J gene: TRBJ2-7; D gene: .
CDR3 DNA: TGTGCCATCAGGGGACAGGGCACAGATACGCAGTATTTT; CDR3 protein: CAIRGQGTDTQYF; V gene: TRBV10-3; clone size: .; J gene: TRBJ2-3; D gene: TRBD1
CDR3 DNA: TGTGCCAGCAGCGCTAGGGACGGAGCCTACGAGCAGTACTTC; CDR3 protein: CASSARDGAYEQYF; V gene: TRBV11-2; clone size: many; J gene: TRBJ2-7; D gene: .
CDR3 DNA: TGTGCCAGCAGCACGAGGACTGGGCTCTTGGAAAAACTGTTTTTT; CDR3 protein: CASSTRTGLLEKLFF; V gene: TRBV7-9; clone size: .; J gene: TRBJ1-4; D gene: .
CDR3 DNA: TGTGCCAGCCGAGTGGGGGGGGCTGAAGCTTTCTTT; CDR3 protein: CASRVGGAEAFF; V gene: TRBV2; clone size: .; J gene: TRBJ1-1; D gene: .
CDR3 DNA: TGTGCCAGCAGCTTGGGGACACTGAGATCTAATCAGCCCCAGCATTTT; CDR3 protein: CASSLGTLRSNQPQHF; V gene: TRBV7-8; clone size: many; J gene: TRBJ1-5; D gene: .
CDR3 DNA: TGTGCCAGCAGTTTAGGGGACAGAGTACTCGGCTACACCTTC; CDR3 protein: CASSLGDRVLGYTF; V gene: TRBV28; clone size: few; J gene: TRBJ1-2; D gene: TRBD1
CDR3 DNA: TGCAGCGTGCGGTTGATGGACAGGAGCTCCTACGAGCAGTACTTC; CDR3 protein: CSVRLMDRSSYEQYF; V gene: TRBV29-1; clone size: .; J gene: TRBJ2-7; D gene: TRBD1
CDR3 DNA: TGTGCCAGCAGCTCCAGGGGACAGGGCAATCAGCCCCAGCATTTT; CDR3 protein: CASSSRGQGNQPQHF; V gene: TRBV6-2/TRBV6-3; clone size: many; J gene: TRBJ1-5; D gene: TRBD1
CDR3 DNA: TGTGCCTGGAGTGTAACCAGATTCAATCAGCCCCAGCATTTT; CDR3 protein: CAWSVTRFNQPQHF; V gene: TRBV30; clone size: .; J gene: TRBJ1-5; D gene: .
CDR3 DNA: TGTGCCAGCAGTGAATGGGCTGCGGGAAATTCACCCCTCCACTTT; CDR3 protein: CASSEWAAGNSPLHF; V gene: TRBV25-1; clone size: .; J gene: TRBJ1-6; D gene: .
CDR3 DNA: TGTGCCAGTAGTCCTCGAGGGTGGGGACAGGGGGCAGATACGCAGTATTTT; CDR3 protein: CASSPRGWGQGADTQYF; V gene: TRBV19; clone size: .; J gene: TRBJ2-3; D gene: TRBD1
CDR3 DNA: TGTGCCAGCAGCCAGCGAAGGAGTGAGACCCAGTACTTC; CDR3 protein: CASSQRRSETQYF; V gene: TRBV7-2; clone size: many; J gene: TRBJ2-5; D gene: .
CDR3 DNA: TGCAGTGCCTGGACAGGGGTTAACTACGAGCAGTACTTC; CDR3 protein: CSAWTGVNYEQYF; V gene: TRBV20-1; clone size: many; J gene: TRBJ2-7; D gene: TRBD1
CDR3 DNA: TGTGCCAGCAGTTTCGGGACCGCCGGGGAGCTGTTTTTT; CDR3 protein: CASSFGTAGELFF; V gene: TRBV28; clone size: many; J gene: TRBJ2-2; D gene: .
CDR3 DNA: TGTGCCAGCTCACCGGAAACAGATACGCAGTATTTT; CDR3 protein: CASSPETDTQYF; V gene: TRBV18; clone size: many; J gene: TRBJ2-3; D gene: .
CDR3 DNA: TGCAGTGCTAGAGATCCGGGCAGTAACTACAATGAGCAGTTCTTC; CDR3 protein: CSARDPGSNYNEQFF; V gene: TRBV20-1; clone size: .; J gene: TRBJ2-1; D gene: .
CDR3 DNA: TGTGCCAGCAGCCTACTGAATAGCAATCAGCCCCAGCATTTT; CDR3 protein: CASSLLNSNQPQHF; V gene: TRBV7-2; clone size: few; J gene: TRBJ1-5; D gene: .
CDR3 DNA: TGTGCCAGCAGCCAAGTACGGGGAGGGCGCACAGATACGCAGTATTTT; CDR3 protein: CASSQVRGGRTDTQYF; V gene: TRBV3-1; clone size: .; J gene: TRBJ2-3; D gene: TRBD2
CDR3 DNA: TGTGCCAGCAGCTTATCTGGACAGGGCGAAGCTTTCTTT; CDR3 protein: CASSLSGQGEAFF; V gene: TRBV7-3; clone size: many; J gene: TRBJ1-1; D gene: TRBD1
CDR3 DNA: TGTGCCAGCAGCTTAAAAGGGGGCGCCAATCAGCCCCAGCATTTT; CDR3 protein: CASSLKGGANQPQHF; V gene: TRBV7-2; clone size: few; J gene: TRBJ1-5; D gene: TRBD1
CDR3 DNA: TGTGCCAGCAGCTTGCGCACCAATGCGGGCGAGCAGTACTTC; CDR3 protein: CASSLRTNAGEQYF; V gene: TRBV5-5; clone size: .; J gene: TRBJ2-7; D gene: .
CDR3 DNA: TGCAGTGCTCCGGGACAGCTGAACACTGAAGCTTTCTTT; CDR3 protein: CSAPGQLNTEAFF; V gene: TRBV20-1; clone size: .; J gene: TRBJ1-1; D gene: TRBD1
CDR3 DNA: TGTGCCATCAGTGGGCTAGCGGGAGCGTCGGGGCAGTACTTC; CDR3 protein: CAISGLAGASGQYF; V gene: TRBV10-3; clone size: .; J gene: TRBJ2-7; D gene: TRBD2
CDR3 DNA: TGTGCCAGCAGCCTGACAGGGAGCTCTGGAAACACCATATATTTT; CDR3 protein: CASSLTGSSGNTIYF; V gene: TRBV7-9; clone size: .; J gene: TRBJ1-3; D gene: TRBD1
CDR3 DNA: TGCAGCGTTGGTTGGAGAGGCAAAAACATTCAGTACTTC; CDR3 protein: CSVGWRGKNIQYF; V gene: TRBV29-1; clone size: few; J gene: TRBJ2-4; D gene: .
CDR3 DNA: TGCAGTGCTGACCAAGGGACACCTGATCAGCCCCAGCATTTT; CDR3 protein: CSADQGTPDQPQHF; V gene: TRBV20-1; clone size: many; J gene: TRBJ1-5; D gene: .
CDR3 DNA: TGTGCCAGCAACTATAACCCAGCGGGAGGATACAATGAGCAGTTCTTC; CDR3 protein: CASNYNPAGGYNEQFF; V gene: TRBV19; clone size: many; J gene: TRBJ2-1; D gene: TRBD2
CDR3 DNA: TGTGCCAGCAGGGGTTACAATGAGCAGTTCTTC; CDR3 protein: CASRGYNEQFF; V gene: TRBV6-2/TRBV6-3; clone size: .; J gene: TRBJ2-1; D gene: .